Shown below are 18 T cell receptor beta chains from a single sample sequenced in a study of blood T cell repertoires in COVID-19. Produced via immunoSEQ multiplex PCR; TCRdb's table is partial and in-frame only. This sample has about 70,000 clones, with approximately 80% found just once. Sequences were obtained from peripheral blood. Receptors originate from an elderly woman with active or convalescent COVID-19.

This clone was detected a few times. The rearrangement joins TRBV3-1 (or the pseudogene TRBV3-2) to TRBJ2-7; D is possibly TRBD2 (6 bases). Trimming pared 1 base from V and 6 bases from J, leaving 10 bases between. Germline V lookup: CDR1 LGHDT, CDR2 YNNKEL (reference sequence). CDR3 length: 13 amino acids. CDR3 nucleotide sequence: TGTGCCAGCAGCCAAGGAGGGAGGCCCGAGCAGTACTTC. It specifies CASSQGGRPEQYF.

The chain links TRBV2 to TRBJ1-5; the D gene is possibly TRBD1 (6 bases). The V gene's germline CDR1 is SNHLY and CDR2 FYNNEI. The CDR3 sequence is 13 residues long. Trimming stripped 5 bases from V and 5 bases from J, with 10 bases between. The CDR3: CASSSRTDQPQHF. CDR3 nucleotides: TGTGCCAGCAGTTCAAGGACAGATCAGCCCCAGCATTTT.

In its sample, this clone was seen once. The genes are TRBV9 and TRBJ2-1, with 13 positions matching TRBD2. The CDR3 runs to 15 residues. Germline CDR1 is SGDLS and CDR2 is YYNGEE. Losses at the gene ends were 3 bases for V and 10 bases for J; bases not matched to a gene: 7. The CDR3 region has the DNA TGTGCCAGCAGCGGGAACCGACTAGCGGGAGGAGAGCAGTTCTTC. Protein: CASSGNRLAGGEQFF.

This chain connects TRBV10-1 to TRBJ1-2, with TRBD1 as a possible D gene (6 bases). The V end lost 6 bases, the J end lost 6 bases, and 23 bases lay between the germline ends. CDR1 WNHNN and CDR2 SYGVQD come from the germline V gene (reference sequence). The CDR3 is made up of 16 amino acids. The CDR3 nucleotides are TGCGCCAGCAGACGGTATGGAGAGGGGGTTAAAAATGGCTACACCTTC. It encodes CASRRYGEGVKNGYTF.

The chain joins TRBV27 to TRBJ2-7; TRBD2 agrees at 9 bases. V was pared by 2 bases and J by 3 bases, with 11 bases of the junction left unmatched. Germline CDR1 MNHEY, CDR2 SMNVEV (reference sequence). The CDR3 length is 17 residues. The CDR3 reads CASSLGGGRASGYEQYF. As DNA, the CDR3 is TGTGCCAGCAGTTTAGGTGGCGGGAGGGCATCAGGCTACGAGCAGTACTTC.

V and J are TRBV30 and TRBJ2-1; 7 bases map to TRBD1. The CDR3 runs to 13 residues. Germline CDR1 is GTSNPN and CDR2 is SVGIG (reference sequence). V gave up 4 bases and J gave up 5 bases; unmatched junction bases: 5. In nucleotides, the CDR3 is TGTGCCTGGACCGGGACAGAGAACAATGAGCAGTTCTTC. Encoded protein: CAWTGTENNEQFF.

This clone has more than one count but fewer than ten. The chain has TRBV6-5 and TRBJ1-2; the D is unclear. The CDR3 spans 15 residues. Between the trimmed V and J ends, which lost 7 bases and 1 base, there was a span of 16 bases. Germline CDR1 is MNHEY and CDR2 is SVGAGI. The CDR3: CASTLGIGVNYGYTF. The CDR3 nucleotides read TGTGCCAGCACGTTGGGTATCGGAGTTAACTATGGCTACACCTTC.

The rearrangement uses TRBV7-3 and TRBJ2-1; D perhaps matches TRBD1 (5 bases). Germline V lookup: CDR1 SGHTA, CDR2 FQGTGA. The CDR3 totals 13 residues. The ends were cut back, 11 bases at V and 4 bases at J, with 15 bases in the middle. CDR3 in amino acids: CARDRSLYNEQFF. The CDR3 nucleotides are TGTGCCCGTGACAGAAGCCTATACAATGAGCAGTTCTTC.

The chain carries TRBV19 and TRBJ2-2; 8 bases map to TRBD2. V was clipped by 3 bases and J by 2 bases; unmatched bases: 5. Germline CDR1 and CDR2: LNHDA and SQIVND (reference sequence). CDR3 size: 16 residues. The CDR3 sequence: CASSMGLAGNTGELFF. CDR3 DNA: TGTGCCAGTAGTATGGGGCTAGCGGGCAACACCGGGGAGCTGTTTTTT.

V gene TRBV7-2 combines with J gene TRBJ2-2; 7 bases agree with TRBD1. The CDR3 totals 15 residues. Germline assignment: CDR1 SGHTA and CDR2 FQGNSA. J lost 4 bases, V lost 7 bases, and 9 bases had no gene match. The CDR3 DNA reads as TGTGCCAGCAACCTGGGACAGAAGAGCACCGGGGAGCTGTTTTTT. Amino acids: CASNLGQKSTGELFF.

This chain uses TRBV5-4 with TRBJ2-3; TRBD1 aligns across 8 bases. There are 12 residues in the CDR3. The germline V gene encodes CDR1 SGHNT and CDR2 YYREEE (reference sequence). Germline trimming cut 3 bases from V and 12 bases from J; bases unmatched to any gene: 6. CDR3 protein: CASSWTGTVQYF. DNA for the CDR3: TGTGCCAGCAGCTGGACAGGGACCGTACAGTATTTT.

The chain joins TRBV7-9 to TRBJ2-5; 9 bases match TRBD1. The CDR3 contains 14 residues. With V trimmed by 5 bases and J by 5 bases, 6 bases remained unmatched. Germline CDR1 SEHNR, CDR2 FQNEAQ (reference sequence). The CDR3 sequence is CASSRSDRGETQYF. The CDR3 DNA is TGTGCCAGCAGCCGATCGGACAGGGGTGAGACCCAGTACTTC.

This sequence joins TRBV4-2 and TRBJ2-5; D is undetermined. CDR3 length: 13 residues. The germline V and J ends were trimmed by 2 bases and 5 bases, with 9 bases remaining between them. Germline V gene data show CDR1 as LGHNA and CDR2 as YNFKEQ. This chain's CDR3 is CASSQFLGETQYF. The CDR3 DNA sequence: TGTGCCAGCAGCCAATTCCTCGGTGAGACCCAGTACTTC.

The V and J genes are TRBV30 and TRBJ2-3, with 11 bases matching TRBD2. The CDR3 sequence is 17 residues long. Germline CDR1 reads GTSNPN; CDR2 reads SVGIG (reference sequence). V dropped 7 bases and J dropped 0; count of bases not matched to a gene: 12. The CDR3 spells CAFKYLGLAESTDTQYF. The DNA for the CDR3 is TGTGCCTTCAAGTATTTGGGACTAGCGGAAAGCACAGATACGCAGTATTTT.

The V gene is TRBV5-4, the J gene TRBJ2-7; D not resolved. Trimming stripped 4 bases from V and 0 bases from J, with 11 bases between. CDR3 length equals 14 residues. Germline-derived CDR1 and CDR2 are SGHNT and YYREEE (reference sequence). CDR3 in amino acids: CASSLPPPSYEQYF. CDR3 bases: TGTGCCAGCAGCCTACCCCCCCCCTCCTACGAGCAGTACTTC.

This clone has a handful of counts. V and J are TRBV7-9 and TRBJ2-5; 7 nucleotides align to TRBD1. This CDR3 region has 16 residues. The germline gives CDR1 SEHNR, CDR2 FQNEAQ (reference sequence). V shed 4 bases and J 1 base; nucleotides not matched to a gene: 9. The CDR3 spells CASSSTGAGTQETQYF. The CDR3 DNA reads as TGTGCCAGCAGCTCCACAGGGGCCGGGACCCAAGAGACCCAGTACTTC.

This clone came up a few times. The CDR3: CASSPEVDEQFF. CDR3 in DNA: TGTGCCAGCAGCCCAGAGGTCGATGAGCAGTTCTTC. The chain links TRBV9 to TRBJ2-1, with no clear D. The ends were cut back, 4 bases at V and 8 bases at J, with 10 bases in the middle. Germline-derived CDR1 and CDR2 are SGDLS and YYNGEE. The CDR3 consists of 12 residues.

The J gene is TRBJ1-5, the V gene TRBV10-2; no clear D. V was clipped by 4 bases and J by 0 bases, with 7 bases between them. The CDR3 runs 14 residues. Looked up from germline, CDR1 is WSHSY and CDR2 is SAAADI. The CDR3 loop is CASSVYYSNQPQHF. The DNA for the CDR3 is TGCGCCAGCAGTGTCTATTATAGCAATCAGCCCCAGCATTTT.